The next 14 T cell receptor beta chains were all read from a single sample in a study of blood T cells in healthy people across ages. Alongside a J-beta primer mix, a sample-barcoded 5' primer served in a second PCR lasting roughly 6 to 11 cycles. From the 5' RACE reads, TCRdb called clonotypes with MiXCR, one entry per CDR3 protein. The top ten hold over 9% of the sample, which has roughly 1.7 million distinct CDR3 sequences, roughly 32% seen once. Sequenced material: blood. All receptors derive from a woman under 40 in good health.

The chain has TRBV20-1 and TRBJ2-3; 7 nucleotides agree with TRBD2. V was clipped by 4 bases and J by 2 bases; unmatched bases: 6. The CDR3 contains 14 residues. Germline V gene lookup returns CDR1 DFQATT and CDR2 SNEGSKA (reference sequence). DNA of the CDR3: TGCAGTGCTAATTCACTAGCGCTCACAGATACGCAGTATTTT. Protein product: CSANSLALTDTQYF.

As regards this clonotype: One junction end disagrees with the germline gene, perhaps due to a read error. The CDR3: CSTRAPGQGVVSEQYF. The DNA for the CDR3 is TGCAGTACTAGAGCCCCGGGACAGGGGGTAGTGAGCGAGCAGTACTTC. V usage is TRBV20-1 and J usage is TRBJ2-7, with TRBD1 matching over 11 bases. Germline V gene sequence: CDR1 DFQATT, CDR2 SNEGSKA (reference sequence). This CDR3 is 16 amino acids long.

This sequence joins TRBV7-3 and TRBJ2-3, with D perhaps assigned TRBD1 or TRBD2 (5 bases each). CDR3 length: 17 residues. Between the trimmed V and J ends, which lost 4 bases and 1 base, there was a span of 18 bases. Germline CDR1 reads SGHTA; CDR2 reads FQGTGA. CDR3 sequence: CASSSPSGAGGTDTQYF. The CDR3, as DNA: TGTGCCAGCAGCTCCCCCTCCGGGGCAGGAGGCACAGATACGCAGTATTTT. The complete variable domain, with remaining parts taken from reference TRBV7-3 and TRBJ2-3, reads GAGVSQTPSNKVTEKGKYVELRCDPISGHTALYWYRQSLGQGPEFLIYFQGTGAADDSGLPNDRFFAVRPEGSVSTLKIQRTERGDSAVYLCASSSPSGAGGTDTQYFGPGTRLTVL.

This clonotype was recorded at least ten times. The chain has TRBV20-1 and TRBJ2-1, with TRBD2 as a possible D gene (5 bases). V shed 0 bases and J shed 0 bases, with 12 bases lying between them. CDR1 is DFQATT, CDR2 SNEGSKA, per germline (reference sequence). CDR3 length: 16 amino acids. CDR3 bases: TGCAGTGCTAGAGATGGAGGCAGGAGCTCCTACAATGAGCAGTTCTTC. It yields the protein CSARDGGRSSYNEQFF.

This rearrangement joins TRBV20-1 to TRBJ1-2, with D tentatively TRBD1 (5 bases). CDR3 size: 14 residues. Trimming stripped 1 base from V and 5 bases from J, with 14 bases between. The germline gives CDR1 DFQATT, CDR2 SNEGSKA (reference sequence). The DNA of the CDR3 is TGCAGTGCTAGAGCCCCAGGGCCGGGATATGGCTACACCTTC. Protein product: CSARAPGPGYGYTF.

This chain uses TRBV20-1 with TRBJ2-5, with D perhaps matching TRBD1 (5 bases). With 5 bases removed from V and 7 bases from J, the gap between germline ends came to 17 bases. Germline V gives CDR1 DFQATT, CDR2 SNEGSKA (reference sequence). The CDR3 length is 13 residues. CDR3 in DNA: TGCAGTGCTGAAAGGGGCTACCAGTTGACCCAGTACTTC. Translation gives CSAERGYQLTQYF.

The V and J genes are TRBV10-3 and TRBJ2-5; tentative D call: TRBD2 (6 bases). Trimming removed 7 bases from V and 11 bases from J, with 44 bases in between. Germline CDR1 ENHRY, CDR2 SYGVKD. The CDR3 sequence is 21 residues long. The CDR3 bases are TGTGCCATCACCGAGAACCTTTTCGGGAGTAAATCCCGCCTCTTCCACAATGAGCAGTACTTC. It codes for CAITENLFGSKSRLFHNEQYF.

The CDR3 sequence is CASSLSGLAPLDEQFF. CDR3 DNA: TGTGCCAGCAGCTTATCCGGACTAGCCCCGTTGGATGAGCAGTTCTTC. The rearrangement joins TRBV11-2 to TRBJ2-1; 8 bases are shared with TRBD2. Germline CDR1 SGHAT, CDR2 FQNNGV. Trimming took 2 bases from V and 8 from J; bases not matched to a gene: 11. CDR3 size: 16 residues. The full variable domain, in which reference TRBV11-2 and TRBJ2-1 provide the parts outside the CDR3, is EAGVAQSPRYKIIEKRQSVAFWCNPISGHATLYWYQQILGQGPKLLIQFQNNGVVDDSQLPKDRFSAERLKGVDSTLKIQPAKLEDSAVYLCASSLSGLAPLDEQFFGPGTRLTVL.

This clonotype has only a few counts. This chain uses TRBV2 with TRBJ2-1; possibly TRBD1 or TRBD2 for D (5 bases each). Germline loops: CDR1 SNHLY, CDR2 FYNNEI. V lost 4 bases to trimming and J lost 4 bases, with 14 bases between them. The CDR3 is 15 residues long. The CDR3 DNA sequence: TGTGCCAGCAGTGTGGGGGACCCCAAGTACAATGAGCAGTTCTTC. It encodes CASSVGDPKYNEQFF.

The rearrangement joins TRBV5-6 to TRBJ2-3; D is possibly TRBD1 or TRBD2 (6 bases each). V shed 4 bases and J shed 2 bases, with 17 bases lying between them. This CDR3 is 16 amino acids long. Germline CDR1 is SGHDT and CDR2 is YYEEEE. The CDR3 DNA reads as TGTGCCAGCAGCCCCCAGAGGGGGGCTTACACAGATACGCAGTATTTT. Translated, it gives CASSPQRGAYTDTQYF.

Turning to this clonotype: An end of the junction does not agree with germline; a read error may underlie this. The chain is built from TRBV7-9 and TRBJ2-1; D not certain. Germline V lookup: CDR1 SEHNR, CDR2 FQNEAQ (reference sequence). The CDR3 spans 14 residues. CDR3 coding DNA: TGTACCAGCAGCTGGGCCCCTGGGTCGAATGAGCAGTTCTTC. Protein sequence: CTSSWAPGSNEQFF.

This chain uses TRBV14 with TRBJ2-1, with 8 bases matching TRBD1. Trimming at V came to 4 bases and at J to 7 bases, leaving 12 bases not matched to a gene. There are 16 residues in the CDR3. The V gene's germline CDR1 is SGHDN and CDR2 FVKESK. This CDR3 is CASSPLPGQGVNEQFF. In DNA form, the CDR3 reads TGTGCCAGCAGCCCCCTGCCAGGACAGGGTGTTAATGAGCAGTTCTTC. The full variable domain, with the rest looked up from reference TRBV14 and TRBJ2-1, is EAGVTQFPSHSVIEKGQTVTLRCDPISGHDNLYWYRRVMGKEIKFLLHFVKESKQDESGMPNNRFLAERTGGTYSTLKVQPAELEDSGVYFCASSPLPGQGVNEQFFGPGTRLTVL.

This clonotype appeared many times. The CDR3 loop is CASSLLQVRETQYF. For the CDR3, the DNA is TGCGCCAGCAGCCTTTTACAGGTTCGAGAGACCCAGTACTTC. The gene calls are TRBV4-1 and TRBJ2-5; a weak D match, TRBD1 (5 bases). Germline loops: CDR1 MGHRA, CDR2 YSYEKL. The CDR3 has 14 amino acids. Trimming removed 4 bases at V and 4 bases at J, with 13 bases between.

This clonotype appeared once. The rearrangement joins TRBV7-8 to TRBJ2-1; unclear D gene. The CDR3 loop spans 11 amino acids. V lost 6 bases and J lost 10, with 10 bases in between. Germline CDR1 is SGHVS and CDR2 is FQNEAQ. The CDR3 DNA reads TGTGCCAGCAGTCCGAATGAGGAGCAGTTCTTC. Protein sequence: CASSPNEEQFF.